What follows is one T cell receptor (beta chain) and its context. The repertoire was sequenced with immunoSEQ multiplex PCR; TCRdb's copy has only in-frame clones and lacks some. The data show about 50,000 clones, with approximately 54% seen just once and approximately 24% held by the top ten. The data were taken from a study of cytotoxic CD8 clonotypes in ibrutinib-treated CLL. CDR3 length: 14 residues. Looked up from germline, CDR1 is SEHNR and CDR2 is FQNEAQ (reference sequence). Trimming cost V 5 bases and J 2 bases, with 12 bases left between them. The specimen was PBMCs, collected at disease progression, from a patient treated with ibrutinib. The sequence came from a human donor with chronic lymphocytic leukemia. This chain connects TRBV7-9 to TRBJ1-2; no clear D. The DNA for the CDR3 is TGTGCCAGCAGCGTATCGGGCCCAAACTATGGCTACACCTTC. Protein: CASSVSGPNYGYTF.